The 24 T cell receptor beta chains reported below all come from one sample, sequenced in a study of blood T cell repertoires in COVID-19. Sequenced by immunoSEQ multiplex PCR; TCRdb stores in-frame clones only, minus some. The sample lists some 83,000 clones, around 84% occurring once. Input material: peripheral blood. Receptor source: a man aged 50-60 years with acute or convalescent COVID-19.

This clone has a single count. The CDR3, as DNA: TGTGCCAGCAGCTTAAACAGCGGGGGGCCTCCTAGCACAGATACGCAGTATTTT. Its translation: CASSLNSGGPPSTDTQYF. The J gene is TRBJ2-3, the V gene TRBV7-3; 9 positions match TRBD2. CDR3 length equals 18 residues. V dropped 1 base and J dropped 0; count of bases not matched to a gene: 8. Germline V lookup: CDR1 SGHTA, CDR2 FQGTGA.

The chain joins TRBV10-3 to TRBJ2-1; 9 positions agree with TRBD2. Germline V lookup: CDR1 ENHRY, CDR2 SYGVKD. The CDR3 is made up of 14 amino acids. V trimming: 4 bases; J trimming: 7 bases; junction bases outside the gene matches: 5. In DNA, the CDR3 is TGTGCCATCAGTGGGTCTAGCGGGATTAATGAGCAGTTCTTC. The encoded protein is CAISGSSGINEQFF.

V usage is TRBV9 and J usage is TRBJ2-3; TRBD2 matches 11 bases. There are 18 residues in the CDR3. Germline V CDR1 and CDR2: SGDLS, YYNGEE. V shed 4 bases, J shed 1 base, and the junction held 11 bases outside the gene matches. CDR3 nucleotide sequence: TGTGCCAGCAGCCCACTAGCGGGAGCCTGGTGGGGCACAGATACGCAGTATTTT. Its protein is CASSPLAGAWWGTDTQYF.

The chain joins TRBV7-2 to TRBJ1-2; the D gene is possibly TRBD1 (5 bases). Germline CDR1 and CDR2: SGHTA and FQGNSA. V was cut by 2 bases and J by 4 bases, with 11 bases left in between. This CDR3 comprises 14 residues. CDR3 sequence (DNA): TGTGCCAGCAGCTTATCTCAGGGAAGCTATGGCTACACCTTC. Translated: CASSLSQGSYGYTF.

The V call is TRBV2, the J call TRBJ1-6, with 7 bases that match TRBD1. The CDR3 totals 14 residues. Germline V gene sequence: CDR1 SNHLY, CDR2 FYNNEI. The ends lost 7 bases at V and 5 bases at J; junction bases unmatched: 5. The CDR3 nucleotides are TGTGCCAGCACTAGGGGGCAGAATAATTCACCCCTCCACTTT. Residues: CASTRGQNNSPLHF.

The chain has TRBV23-1 and TRBJ2-1, with D unclear. TRBV23-1 has ORF status, its function being uncertain. The CDR3 length is 15 residues. The V gene lost 0 bases and the J gene lost 2 bases, with 8 bases spanning the gap. The CDR3 loop is CASSQSTPPYNEQFF. In DNA form, the CDR3 reads TGCGCCAGCAGTCAATCGACTCCCCCCTACAATGAGCAGTTCTTC.

V gene TRBV6-2 or TRBV6-3 combines with J gene TRBJ2-7; D ambiguous. Germline CDR1 reads MNHEY; CDR2 reads SVGEGT. The CDR3 sequence is 13 residues long. Trimming shortened V by 0 bases and J by 6 bases, and 9 bases separated the two germline ends. CDR3 coding DNA: TGTGCCAGCAGTTACTCCTTGGCCATCGAGCAGTACTTC. Residues: CASSYSLAIEQYF.

J is TRBJ2-7 and V is TRBV7-9, with unresolved D. This CDR3 has 13 residues. CDR1 is SEHNR and CDR2 is FQNEAQ in the germline V gene (reference sequence). The V gene lost 8 bases and the J gene lost 6 bases, with 17 bases spanning the gap. This CDR3 is CASGSGANLEQYF. The CDR3 DNA is TGTGCCAGCGGATCTGGAGCCAATCTCGAGCAGTACTTC.

The chain uses TRBV30 and TRBJ1-6, with a weak D call TRBD1 (5 bases). Germline-derived CDR1 and CDR2 are GTSNPN and SVGIG (reference sequence). The V gene lost 3 bases and the J gene lost 10 bases, with 31 bases spanning the gap. CDR3 length: 19 residues. Here the CDR3 reads CAWRKSLGHRNSIFSPLHF. The CDR3 nucleotides read TGTGCCTGGAGAAAGTCCCTCGGACACAGGAACTCCATTTTCTCACCCCTCCACTTT.

The V call is TRBV4-3, the J call TRBJ2-1; TRBD1 matches at 7 bases. Losses at the gene ends were 1 base for V and 4 bases for J; bases not matched to a gene: 7. The CDR3 runs 16 residues. The germline CDR1 and CDR2 sequences are LGHNA and YSLEER. CDR3 coding DNA: TGCGCCAGCAGCCAAGCTCGAGACAGGGCATACAATGAGCAGTTCTTC. Amino acid sequence: CASSQARDRAYNEQFF.

This clone has a single count. V is TRBV9 and J is TRBJ1-6, with D tentatively TRBD1 (5 bases). This CDR3 has 13 residues. The V gene lost 3 bases and the J gene lost 12 bases, with 13 bases spanning the gap. CDR1 and CDR2 from the germline V gene are SGDLS and YYNGEE. The CDR3 sequence: CASSEQAQGPLHF. For the CDR3, the DNA is TGTGCCAGCAGCGAACAAGCCCAGGGACCCCTCCACTTT.

The chain carries TRBV19 and TRBJ2-7; 9 nucleotides line up with TRBD1. The V segment lost 4 bases and the J segment 4 bases; nucleotides outside the gene matches: 8. Germline values: CDR1 LNHDA, CDR2 SQIVND (reference sequence). The CDR3 totals 15 residues. CDR3 bases: TGTGCCAGTAGTAACCCGGGACAGGGTATGTACGAGCAGTACTTC. Translated: CASSNPGQGMYEQYF.

The V call is TRBV9, the J call TRBJ2-1; D is possibly TRBD1 (5 bases). Trimming took off 2 bases at V and 7 bases at J, with 13 bases between the two ends. The CDR3 has 14 residues. Germline values: CDR1 SGDLS, CDR2 YYNGEE. The CDR3 region has the DNA TGTGCCAGCAGCGTGGCAGGGTTGGGGAATGAGCAGTTCTTC. The encoded protein is CASSVAGLGNEQFF.

The chain joins TRBV2 to TRBJ2-7; 9 bases fit TRBD1. Unmatched junction bases numbered 4, after V lost 7 bases and J lost 3 bases. Germline assignment: CDR1 SNHLY and CDR2 FYNNEI. This CDR3 spans 13 amino acids. The DNA of the CDR3 is TGTGCCAGCATGAGGGGACAGGGCTACGAGCAGTACTTC. This gives the protein CASMRGQGYEQYF.

The CDR3 nucleotides are TGTGCCAGCAGCCGGGGGCGGGGGATGGAGACCCAGTACTTC. Its translation: CASSRGRGMETQYF. This chain joins TRBV7-8 and TRBJ2-5, with D perhaps matching TRBD2 (7 bases). Trimming shortened V by 5 bases and J by 5 bases, and 15 bases separated the two germline ends. The CDR3 is 14 residues long. Germline V gives CDR1 SGHVS, CDR2 FQNEAQ.

This chain connects TRBV19 to TRBJ2-7, with D perhaps matching TRBD2 (6 bases). There are 14 residues in the CDR3. Trimming took 5 bases from V and 4 from J, leaving 15 bases between them. From germline, CDR1 is LNHDA and CDR2 SQIVND (reference sequence). DNA of the CDR3: TGTGCCAGTAGTCCCCTGGGGGGAAAATACGAGCAGTACTTC. Translation gives CASSPLGGKYEQYF.

This clone came up a few times. V and J are TRBV30 and TRBJ2-7, with D perhaps matching TRBD2 (6 bases). V was clipped by 0 bases and J by 0 bases, with 6 bases between them. Germline loops: CDR1 GTSNPN, CDR2 SVGIG (reference sequence). The CDR3 runs 13 residues. The CDR3 DNA is TGTGCCTGGAGTGTCGGGGGCTCCTACGAGCAGTACTTC. This gives the protein CAWSVGGSYEQYF.

The genes are TRBV13 and TRBJ1-2; tentative D call: TRBD1 (6 bases). CDR1 is PRHDT, CDR2 FYEKMQ, per germline (reference sequence). The germline V and J ends were trimmed by 3 bases and 8 bases, with 10 bases remaining between them. The CDR3 has 12 residues. The CDR3 nucleotides are TGTGCCAGCAGCTTCGCAGGGGACGGCTACACCTTC. Its protein product is CASSFAGDGYTF.

The V gene is TRBV7-7, the J gene TRBJ2-5; D remains ambiguous. The CDR3 is 13 amino acids. V was pared by 4 bases and J by 4 bases, with 10 bases between. CDR1 is SSHAT and CDR2 is FNYEAQ in the germline V gene (reference sequence). The CDR3 sequence is CASSSTIGETQYF. The CDR3 DNA is TGTGCCAGCAGCTCAACGATCGGAGAGACCCAGTACTTC.

The chain links TRBV3-1 (or the pseudogene TRBV3-2) to TRBJ2-7, with D tentatively TRBD1 (6 bases). This CDR3 has 16 amino acids. V lost 1 base to trimming and J lost 7 bases, with 20 bases between them. CDR1 LGHDT and CDR2 YNNKEL come from the germline V gene (reference sequence). CDR3 loop: CASSQGGGNGPQEQYF. CDR3 nucleotide sequence: TGTGCCAGCAGCCAAGGTGGGGGCAACGGACCCCAGGAGCAGTACTTC.

The chain uses TRBV19 and TRBJ2-1, with 8 bases lining up with TRBD2. V shed 10 bases and J 8 bases; nucleotides not matched to a gene: 13. The CDR3 sequence is 14 residues long. Germline lookup yields CDR1 LNHDA and CDR2 SQIVND (reference sequence). The CDR3, as DNA: TGTGCCACCCAAGTCAGCGGGAGAAGCGATGAGCAGTTCTTC. This encodes CATQVSGRSDEQFF.

V usage is TRBV21-1 and J usage is TRBJ2-1; no DNA check was done on the table's D call, TRBD1. TRBV21-1 is a documented pseudogene. The CDR3 is 16 residues long. The CDR3 sequence: CASSTGQWGSYNEQFF. DNA for the CDR3: TGTGCCAGCAGCACGGGACAGTGGGGCTCCTACAATGAGCAGTTCTTC.

The genes are TRBV11-2 and TRBJ1-3; D is ambiguous. This CDR3 is built from 17 residues. Germline CDR1 reads SGHAT; CDR2 reads FQNNGV. Deletions cut 2 bases from V and 4 bases from J, with 18 bases between. CDR3 loop: CASSLLPRSRGGNTIYF. Here the CDR3 DNA reads TGTGCCAGCAGCTTACTCCCCCGGAGCCGAGGAGGAAACACCATATATTTT.

This rearrangement joins TRBV5-1 to TRBJ1-1, with 8 bases matching TRBD1. The CDR3 length is 14 residues. Germline lookup yields CDR1 SGHRS and CDR2 YFSETQ. J was trimmed by 8 bases and V by 4 bases; bases with no gene match: 10. In nucleotides, the CDR3 is TGCGCCAGCAGCAGAAACCCAGGGGGCCCCGAAGCTTTCTTT. Its translation: CASSRNPGGPEAFF.